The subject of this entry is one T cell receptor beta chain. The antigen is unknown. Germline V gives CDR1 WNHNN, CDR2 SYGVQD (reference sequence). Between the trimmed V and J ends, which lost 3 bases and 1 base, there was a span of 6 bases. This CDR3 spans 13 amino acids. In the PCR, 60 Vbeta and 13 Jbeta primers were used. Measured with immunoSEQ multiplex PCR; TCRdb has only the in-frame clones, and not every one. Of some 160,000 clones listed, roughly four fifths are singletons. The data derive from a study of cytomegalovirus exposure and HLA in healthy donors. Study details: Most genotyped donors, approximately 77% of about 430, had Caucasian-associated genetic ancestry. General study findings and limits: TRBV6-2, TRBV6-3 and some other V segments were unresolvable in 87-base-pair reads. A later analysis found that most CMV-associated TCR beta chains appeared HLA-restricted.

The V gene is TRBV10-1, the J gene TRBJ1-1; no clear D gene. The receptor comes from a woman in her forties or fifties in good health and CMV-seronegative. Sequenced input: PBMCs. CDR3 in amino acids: CASSDVRNTEAFF. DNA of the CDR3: TGCGCCAGCAGTGATGTCAGGAACACTGAAGCTTTCTTT.